This T cell receptor beta chain was profiled in a study of T cells in Graves' hyperthyroidism and ophthalmopathy. The wider study: Staff took peripheral blood when the initial diagnosis was made, before any treatment began.

V shed 7 bases and J shed 2 bases, with 13 bases lying between them. The CDR3 extends over 14 amino acids. CDR1 SNHLY and CDR2 FYNNEI come from the germline V gene. Enrolled ophthalmopathy patients presented with a Clinical Activity Score of at least 3, a NOSPECS grade of at least 4, and disease duration under 3 months. Clinicians diagnosed patients from clinical symptoms, serum thyroxine and TRAb, thyroid ultrasound and orbital computed tomography. PBMCs stemmed from 10 ml fresh peripheral blood. This clonotype came up many times. What was amplified from RNA transcripts were TCR beta CDR3 regions. TCR CDR3 underwent first-round RT-PCR with the HTBI primer set. TCRdb reprocessed the multiplex PCR reads via MiXCR and lists one record per CDR3 protein. The profile shows about 480,000 distinct CDR3 sequences, about 22% of them singletons.

The V call is TRBV2, the J call TRBJ2-3, with a tentative D call TRBD2 (6 bases). The sequenced material came from blood. This TCR came from a woman in her seventies with Graves' ophthalmopathy. CDR3 region: CASKELAATDTQYF. The CDR3 coding sequence is TGTGCCAGCAAGGAATTAGCGGCCACAGATACGCAGTATTTT.